This TCR beta chain was recorded in a study of patients and donors after allogeneic stem cell transplantation. TCRdb ran MiXCR on the RT-PCR reads and lists one entry per CDR3 protein. The sample lists about 230,000 distinct CDR3 sequences; about 14% were seen once. This TCR was sampled from a human donor who was either an allogeneic HSCT recipient or a stem cell or donor lymphocyte infusion donor (not recorded which). It is not recorded whose cells these are; they may come from a transplant donor. The specimen was blood, either unsorted or a sorted T cell fraction (not recorded which).

Here the CDR3 reads CAWSGAVQETQYF. The CDR3 nucleotides read TGTGCCTGGAGTGGAGCGGTACAAGAGACCCAGTACTTC. The V and J genes are TRBV30 and TRBJ2-5; D may be TRBD2 (5 bases). The CDR3 extends over 13 amino acids. CDR1 and CDR2 (germline): GTSNPN, SVGIG (reference sequence). V dropped 1 base and J dropped 2 bases, with 8 bases sitting between them.